A selection of T cell receptor beta chains follows, all from one sample in a study of shared clonotypes between healthy human individuals. Repertoires were generated with immunoSEQ multiplex PCR, while TCRdb's copy carries only in-frame clones and drops some. The sample yields 2 million to 2.5 million clones, 85% to 95% seen once. The sequenced sample was naive CD4+ T cells sorted from blood. Every receptor here comes from a man aged 18 to 29 in good health. CDR3s leave out the opening cysteine and the closing phenylalanine or tryptophan. Each record gives: J gene, V gene, CDR3 protein.

>TRBJ2-5|TRBV6-6
ASRSLGAQETQY
>TRBJ1-2|TRBV6-5
ASISTGDYGYT
>TRBJ1-3|TRBV19
ASRQKTNTIY
>TRBJ2-3|TRBV29-1
SVPSGALTDTQY
>TRBJ2-7|TRBV6-5
ASSYGSLTYEQY
>TRBJ2-3|TRBV7-3
ASSSQPGPAGTQY
>TRBJ2-7|TRBV4-3
ASSQVSNLGGGSSYEQY
>TRBJ2-7|TRBV25-1
ASSQGEAASYEQY
>TRBJ2-3|TRBV7-9
ASSTTRGTDTQY
>TRBJ2-7|TRBV27
ASSLYPKGYEQY
>TRBJ2-3|TRBV5-1
ASSLSYQSFTDTQY
>TRBJ2-5|TRBV6-4
ASSDWPGPRLETQY
>TRBJ2-3|TRBV29-1
SVGGSSTDTQY
>TRBJ1-2|TRBV6-5
ASSYSDSYGYT
>TRBJ2-2|TRBV6-1
ASSASGNTGELF
>TRBJ2-1|TRBV7-9
ASSLGQGAENEQF
>TRBJ2-7|TRBV27
ASSLRFVWDRAYYEQY
>TRBJ2-7|TRBV2
ASSEEGVGLVSDEQY
>TRBJ1-6|TRBV5-1
ASTPGAGSEQSPLH
>TRBJ2-2|TRBV10-1
ASSEFDRGGTGELF
>TRBJ2-7|TRBV30
AWSVRPGEQY
>TRBJ2-7|TRBV11-2
ASSVDPGPVYEQY
>TRBJ1-3|TRBV6-6
ASIKQGGSGNTIY
>TRBJ2-1|TRBV18
ASSPGLAVNEQF
>TRBJ2-7|TRBV11-1
ASSHRDRGRYEQY
>TRBJ2-3|TRBV2
ATGLVRTDTQY